This note documents a single T cell receptor beta chain sequence. Its target is unknown. The data derive from a study of T cell responses to AZD1222 COVID-19 vaccine. Regarding the study as a whole: Among vaccine-associated CD4 TCRs, coverage spanned spike, with dominance at 160-218 and 743-854.

Data came from immunoSEQ multiplex PCR; TCRdb stores just in-frame clones and leaves some out. Among under 150,000 clones listed, more than 90% were seen once. Trimming left V 8 bases short and J 8 bases short, with 11 bases between. CDR3 length: 11 amino acids. Germline values: CDR1 SGHRS, CDR2 YFSETQ. This sample comprised peripheral blood, obtained on day 0 of AZD1222 vaccination. The chain employs TRBV5-1 and TRBJ2-1, with D uncertain. This TCR was sampled from an adult in good health. The DNA for the CDR3 is TGCGCCAGTTATGACGGATATGAGCAGTTCTTC. Its protein product is CASYDGYEQFF.